This entry lists 29 T cell receptor beta chains sequenced from one sample in a study of blood T cell repertoires in COVID-19. TCRdb's copy holds only in-frame clones and misses some; the assay was immunoSEQ multiplex PCR. The sample holds a few hundred thousand clones, approximately 82% seen once. The sample comprised peripheral blood. The receptors were sampled from a woman aged 80 or older with acute or convalescent COVID-19.

This clone was seen more than once but under ten times. The rearrangement joins TRBV5-1 to TRBJ2-7; the D gene is possibly TRBD1 (5 bases). V was pared by 0 bases and J by 2 bases, with 9 bases between. Germline V gene lookup returns CDR1 SGHRS and CDR2 YFSETQ. The CDR3 length is 14 residues. The CDR3 region has the DNA TGCGCCAGCAGCTTGGCACAGGAGCCCTACGAGCAGTACTTC. Protein sequence: CASSLAQEPYEQYF. The variable domain in full, completed from reference TRBV5-1 and TRBJ2-7, reads KAGVTQTPRYLIKTRGQQVTLSCSPISGHRSVSWYQQTPGQGLQFLFEYFSETQRNKGNFPGRFSGRQFSNSRSEMNVSTLELGDSALYLCASSLAQEPYEQYFGPGTRLTVT.

V is TRBV27 and J is TRBJ1-1; no definite D call. Germline CDR1 reads MNHEY; CDR2 reads SMNVEV (reference sequence). The V and J ends lost 4 bases and 8 bases respectively, with 11 bases between them. This CDR3 contains 12 residues. Here the CDR3 reads CASSWLGGEAFF. The CDR3 coding sequence is TGTGCCAGCAGTTGGCTGGGAGGCGAAGCTTTCTTT.

The chain joins TRBV5-1 to TRBJ2-7; a weak D match, TRBD1 (6 bases). Trimming removed 0 bases at V and 2 bases at J, with 15 bases between. The CDR3 totals 16 residues. The V gene's germline CDR1 is SGHRS and CDR2 YFSETQ. In DNA, the CDR3 is TGCGCCAGCAGCTTGGCCGGGGCAGGGGCTACCTACGAGCAGTACTTC. It is translated as CASSLAGAGATYEQYF.

The gene calls are TRBV7-3 and TRBJ1-6, with a tentative D call TRBD1 (6 bases). Germline lookup yields CDR1 SGHTA and CDR2 FQGTGA. The V and J ends lost 5 bases and 9 bases respectively, with 11 bases between them. The CDR3 covers 13 residues. The CDR3 loop reads CASSLDRTSPLHF. CDR3 nucleotides: TGTGCCAGCAGCCTCGACAGGACTTCACCCCTCCACTTT.

The chain joins TRBV19 to TRBJ1-1, with a possible D match to TRBD1 (5 bases). With 1 base removed from V and 4 bases from J, the gap between germline ends came to 13 bases. The germline CDR1 and CDR2 sequences are LNHDA and SQIVND (reference sequence). CDR3 size: 15 residues. For the CDR3, the DNA is TGTGCCAGTAGTATAGGAACGGGGGGGGTCACTGAAGCTTTCTTT. Translating it yields CASSIGTGGVTEAFF.

The gene calls are TRBV18 and TRBJ1-4; a possible D gene is TRBD1 (6 bases). This CDR3 is 16 amino acids long. Trimming took 4 bases from V and 1 from J, leaving 13 bases between them. CDR1 and CDR2 from the germline V gene are KGHSH and LQKENI. Written as DNA, the CDR3 is TGTGCCAGCTCACAGATGGACAGCGGAACTAATGAAAAACTGTTTTTT. It yields the protein CASSQMDSGTNEKLFF.

The chain couples TRBV10-3 to TRBJ2-5; the D gene is possibly TRBD1 (6 bases). The V gene's germline CDR1 is ENHRY and CDR2 SYGVKD. CDR3 length: 13 residues. Trimming took off 2 bases at V and 2 bases at J, with 6 bases between the two ends. The CDR3 sequence: CAISEQGQETQYF. The CDR3 nucleotides read TGTGCCATCAGTGAGCAGGGGCAAGAGACCCAGTACTTC.

The chain combines TRBV10-3 with TRBJ1-5, with a possible D match to TRBD1 (6 bases). V was clipped by 5 bases and J by 6 bases, with 17 bases between them. The CDR3 totals 15 residues. Germline CDR1 and CDR2: ENHRY and SYGVKD. CDR3 nucleotide sequence: TGTGCCATCAGTCAATCAACAGGGAGTGGTCAGCCCCAGCATTTT. Translation gives CAISQSTGSGQPQHF.

The chain couples TRBV30 to TRBJ2-7; possibly TRBD1 for D (6 bases). CDR3 length: 11 residues. CDR1 is GTSNPN and CDR2 is SVGIG in the germline V gene (reference sequence). Trimming took off 5 bases at V and 4 bases at J, with 9 bases between the two ends. The CDR3 DNA reads as TGTGCCTGGGAAACAGGGTACGAGCAGTACTTC. This translates into CAWETGYEQYF.

The chain has TRBV5-5 and TRBJ2-2; a weak D match, TRBD2 (5 bases). V lost 1 base and J lost 1, with 8 bases in between. Germline values: CDR1 SGHKS, CDR2 YYEKEE (reference sequence). This CDR3 has 15 amino acids. In nucleotides, the CDR3 is TGTGCCAGCAGCTTGAGGGCGGGGAACACCGGGGAGCTGTTTTTT. This sequence encodes CASSLRAGNTGELFF.

The J gene is TRBJ1-5, the V gene TRBV28; tentative D call: TRBD1 (6 bases). The V gene lost 8 bases and the J gene lost 7 bases, with 12 bases spanning the gap. This CDR3 has 12 residues. CDR1 and CDR2 from the germline V gene are MDHEN and SYDVKM. The CDR3 protein is CASRTGYQPQHF. DNA of the CDR3: TGTGCCAGCCGTACAGGGTACCAGCCCCAGCATTTT.

This clone turned up a few times. The chain has TRBV4-1 and TRBJ1-6, with D uncertain. Per the germline V gene, CDR1 is MGHRA and CDR2 is YSYEKL. Trimming shortened V by 1 base and J by 2 bases, and 24 bases separated the two germline ends. CDR3 length: 21 residues. The CDR3 DNA follows: TGCGCCAGCAGCCAAGTTTTGATCCCCGGGAGGGCCAGCGCCTATAATTCACCCCTCCACTTT. Protein sequence: CASSQVLIPGRASAYNSPLHF.

This clone was found once. V and J are TRBV2 and TRBJ2-7, with D maybe TRBD2 (6 bases). V was cut by 4 bases and J by 6 bases, with 10 bases left in between. The germline V gene encodes CDR1 SNHLY and CDR2 FYNNEI. The CDR3 totals 12 residues. CDR3 DNA sequence: TGTGCCAGCAGTGTGACTAGTGCCGAGCAGTACTTC. It specifies CASSVTSAEQYF. Based on the CDR3 plus reference TRBV2 and TRBJ2-7, the full variable domain is EPEVTQTPSHQVTQMGQEVILRCVPISNHLYFYWYRQILGQKVEFLVSFYNNEISEKSEIFDDQFSVERPDGSNFTLKIRSTKLEDSAMYFCASSVTSAEQYFGPGTRLTVT.

This clone is a singleton in its sample. This rearrangement joins TRBV5-1 to TRBJ2-1; weak D call: TRBD1 (5 bases). The CDR3 loop spans 15 amino acids. With 0 bases removed from V and 4 bases from J, the gap between germline ends came to 11 bases. CDR1 and CDR2 from the germline V gene are SGHRS and YFSETQ. CDR3 region: CASSLVGVDYNEQFF. CDR3 DNA sequence: TGCGCCAGCAGCTTGGTAGGGGTTGATTACAATGAGCAGTTCTTC.

The V call is TRBV7-9, the J call TRBJ1-5; D gene uncertain. V was trimmed by 5 bases and J by 5 bases, leaving 7 bases between them. Per the germline V gene, CDR1 is SEHNR and CDR2 is FQNEAQ (reference sequence). CDR3 length: 12 residues. CDR3 protein: CASSKQDQPQHF. CDR3 bases: TGTGCCAGCAGCAAGCAGGATCAGCCCCAGCATTTT.

V is TRBV5-4 and J is TRBJ1-2; TRBD1 is a possible D gene (5 bases). The CDR3 extends over 13 amino acids. Trimming took off 0 bases at V and 7 bases at J, with 10 bases between the two ends. From germline, CDR1 is SGHNT and CDR2 YYREEE (reference sequence). DNA for the CDR3: TGTGCCAGCAGCTTGGATTCAGGGTTTGGCTACACCTTC. This gives the protein CASSLDSGFGYTF.

The chain has TRBV11-2 and TRBJ1-3; 11 nucleotides align to TRBD1. Germline lookup yields CDR1 SGHAT and CDR2 FQNNGV. This CDR3 has 15 residues. Trimming removed 5 bases from V and 3 bases from J; junction bases left unmatched: 3. The CDR3 region is CASSRGQGVGNTIYF. CDR3 nucleotides: TGTGCCAGCAGCAGGGGACAGGGGGTTGGAAACACCATATATTTT.

This chain links TRBV5-1 with TRBJ2-7; 10 bases match TRBD2. The length of the CDR3 is 14 residues. Trimming removed 4 bases from V and 4 bases from J; junction bases left unmatched: 5. Looked up from germline, CDR1 is SGHRS and CDR2 is YFSETQ. The CDR3 loop is CASSPTSGEYEQYF. CDR3 nucleotide sequence: TGCGCCAGCAGCCCTACTAGCGGGGAATACGAGCAGTACTTC.

The chain carries TRBV5-4 and TRBJ1-4; D unclear. This CDR3 has 14 amino acids. V was trimmed by 0 bases and J by 8 bases, leaving 11 bases between them. Germline V CDR1 and CDR2: SGHNT, YYREEE (reference sequence). In DNA, the CDR3 is TGTGCCAGCAGCTTGGCCGGGGAGCGGGAAAAACTGTTTTTT. Translated: CASSLAGEREKLFF.

This clone occurred a few times. This chain joins TRBV7-9 and TRBJ1-1, with 7 bases that match TRBD1. This CDR3 has 13 amino acids. Per the germline V gene, CDR1 is SEHNR and CDR2 is FQNEAQ (reference sequence). The trim removed 1 base at V and 7 bases at J, leaving 3 bases unmatched. CDR3 nucleotide sequence: TGTGCCAGCAGCTTAGTACAGGGGAGTGAAGCTTTCTTT. The encoded protein is CASSLVQGSEAFF. The full variable domain, with the rest looked up from reference TRBV7-9 and TRBJ1-1, is DTGVSQNPRHKITKRGQNVTFRCDPISEHNRLYWYRQTLGQGPEFLTYFQNEAQLEKSRLLSDRFSAERPKGSFSTLEIQRTEQGDSAMYLCASSLVQGSEAFFGQGTRLTVV.

V and J are TRBV6-6 and TRBJ1-1; 8 bases fit TRBD1. J was trimmed by 4 bases and V by 5 bases; bases with no gene match: 6. The V gene's germline CDR1 is MNHNY and CDR2 SVGAGI (reference sequence). The CDR3 length is 14 residues. The DNA for the CDR3 is TGTGCCAGCAGTATCGGACAGGGTGGCACTGAAGCTTTCTTT. Residues: CASSIGQGGTEAFF.

The chain uses TRBV29-1 and TRBJ2-1, with TRBD1 identical over 9 bases. J was trimmed by 14 bases and V by 4 bases; bases with no gene match: 9. This CDR3 region has 12 residues. Per the germline V gene, CDR1 is SQVTM and CDR2 is ANQGSEA. As DNA, the CDR3 is TGCAGCGTTGGGCCGGGACAGGGCCGGGAGTTCTTC. It yields the protein CSVGPGQGREFF.

This clone was observed a handful of times. The genes are TRBV27 and TRBJ1-2, with D tentatively TRBD1 (5 bases). Per germline, CDR1 MNHEY and CDR2 SMNVEV (reference sequence). This CDR3 comprises 12 residues. Deletions cut 8 bases from V and 4 bases from J, with 11 bases between. The CDR3 coding sequence is TGTGCCAGCTATAGGGGAGGCTATGGCTACACCTTC. Translation: CASYRGGYGYTF.

Remarks on this clone: Other DNA variants within this sample encode the same CDR3. The chain employs TRBV19 and TRBJ1-2, with D perhaps TRBD1 (6 bases). V was clipped by 6 bases and J by 5 bases, with 16 bases between them. This CDR3 has 14 amino acids. CDR1 is LNHDA and CDR2 is SQIVND in the germline V gene (reference sequence). The CDR3 here is CASSRQESLYGYTF. CDR3 nucleotides: TGTGCCAGTAGCCGACAGGAGAGTTTATATGGCTACACCTTC. The whole variable domain, remainder taken from reference TRBV19 and TRBJ1-2, is DGGITQSPKYLFRKEGQNVTLSCEQNLNHDAMYWYRQDPGQGLRLIYYSQIVNDFQKGDIAEGYSVSREKKESFPLTVTSAQKNPTAFYLCASSRQESLYGYTFGSGTRLTVV.

This chain joins TRBV7-3 and TRBJ2-1; TRBD2 matches 9 bases. CDR3 length: 15 amino acids. The J segment lost 7 bases and the V segment lost 2 bases, leaving 6 bases of the junction unmatched. Germline CDR1 reads SGHTA; CDR2 reads FQGTGA. CDR3 residues: CASSLSAGGVNEQFF. The CDR3 DNA reads TGTGCCAGCAGCTTATCAGCGGGGGGAGTAAATGAGCAGTTCTTC.

V and J are TRBV3-1 (or the pseudogene TRBV3-2) and TRBJ2-3; 7 bases align to TRBD2. CDR1 and CDR2 (germline): LGHDT, YNNKEL (reference sequence). The CDR3 loop spans 18 amino acids. With 4 bases clipped from V and 5 bases from J, the junction kept 18 bases outside the gene matches. CDR3 sequence: CASSLGGGFAGREDTQYF. CDR3 nucleotide sequence: TGTGCCAGCAGCCTGGGCGGGGGTTTTGCGGGGAGGGAAGATACGCAGTATTTT.

CDR3 sequence (DNA): TGCAGTGCCGCGGAGGACACTGAAGCTTTCTTT. Its protein is CSAAEDTEAFF. The V call is TRBV20-1, the J call TRBJ1-1; D gene unclear. The CDR3 is 11 amino acids. Germline-derived CDR1 and CDR2 are DFQATT and SNEGSKA (reference sequence). V was cut by 6 bases and J by 3 bases, with 8 bases left in between.

The chain links TRBV28 to TRBJ1-1; D gene ambiguous. The CDR3 extends over 14 amino acids. Trimming left V 6 bases short and J 11 bases short, with 22 bases between. Per germline, CDR1 MDHEN and CDR2 SYDVKM. The DNA of the CDR3 is TGTGCCAGCAGGGAGAGGGATACTGGCCTAAGGGCTTTCTTT. Translated: CASRERDTGLRAFF.

The chain employs TRBV19 and TRBJ1-2; 7 bases are shared with TRBD1. The V gene end was trimmed by 7 bases and the J gene end by 8 bases; junction bases not matched to a gene: 13. Per germline, CDR1 LNHDA and CDR2 SQIVND (reference sequence). The CDR3 totals 14 residues. Here the CDR3 reads CASTPAGGLYGYTF. The CDR3 DNA follows: TGTGCCAGTACTCCTGCAGGGGGGCTGTACGGCTACACCTTC.